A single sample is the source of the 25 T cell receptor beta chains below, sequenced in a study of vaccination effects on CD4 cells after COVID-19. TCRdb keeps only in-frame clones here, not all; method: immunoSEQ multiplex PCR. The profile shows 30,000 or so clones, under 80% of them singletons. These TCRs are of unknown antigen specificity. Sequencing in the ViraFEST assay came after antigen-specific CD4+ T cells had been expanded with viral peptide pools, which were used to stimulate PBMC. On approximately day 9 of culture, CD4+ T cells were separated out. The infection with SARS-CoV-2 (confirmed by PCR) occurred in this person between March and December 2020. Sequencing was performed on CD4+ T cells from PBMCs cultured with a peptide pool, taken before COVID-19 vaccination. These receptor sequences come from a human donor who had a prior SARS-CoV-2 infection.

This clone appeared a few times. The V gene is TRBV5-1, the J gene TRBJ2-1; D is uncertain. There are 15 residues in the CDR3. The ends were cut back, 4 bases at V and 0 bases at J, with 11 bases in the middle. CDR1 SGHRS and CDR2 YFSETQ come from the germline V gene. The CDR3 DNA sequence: TGCGCCAGCAGCCCAAGTCCTAGCTCCTACAATGAGCAGTTCTTC. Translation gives CASSPSPSSYNEQFF.

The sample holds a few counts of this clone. The CDR3 is CATSQRVRNEQFF. CDR3 nucleotide sequence: TGTGCCACCAGCCAGCGGGTGAGGAATGAGCAGTTCTTC. The V gene is TRBV15, the J gene TRBJ2-1; possible D gene TRBD2, 6 bases. This CDR3 has 13 residues. With 5 bases removed from V and 7 bases from J, the gap between germline ends came to 12 bases. Per the germline V gene, CDR1 is LNHNV and CDR2 is YYDKDF (reference sequence).

CDR3 DNA sequence: TGTGCCAGCAGCTTAGGGCGAGATCAGCCCCAGCATTTT. It specifies CASSLGRDQPQHF. The rearrangement joins TRBV7-8 to TRBJ1-5; D gene unclear. The V gene's germline CDR1 is SGHVS and CDR2 FQNEAQ. The CDR3 contains 13 residues. V gave up 1 base and J gave up 5 bases, with 6 bases separating them.

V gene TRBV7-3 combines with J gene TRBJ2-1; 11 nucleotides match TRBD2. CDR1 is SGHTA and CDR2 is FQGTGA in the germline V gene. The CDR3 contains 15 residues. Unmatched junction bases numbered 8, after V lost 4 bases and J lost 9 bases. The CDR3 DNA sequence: TGTGCCAGCAGCTCCACTAGCGGGGGATTCGGTGAGCAGTTCTTC. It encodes CASSSTSGGFGEQFF.

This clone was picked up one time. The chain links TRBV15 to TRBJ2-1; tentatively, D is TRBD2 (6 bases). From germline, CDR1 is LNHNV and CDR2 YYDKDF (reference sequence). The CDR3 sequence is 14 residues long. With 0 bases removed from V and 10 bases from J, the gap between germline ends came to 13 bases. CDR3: CATSRDAEAGEQFF. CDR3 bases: TGTGCCACCAGCAGAGACGCCGAGGCGGGGGAGCAGTTCTTC.

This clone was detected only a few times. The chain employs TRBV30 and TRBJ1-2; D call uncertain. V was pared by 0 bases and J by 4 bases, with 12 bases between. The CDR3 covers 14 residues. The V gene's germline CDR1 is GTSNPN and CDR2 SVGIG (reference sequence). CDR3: CAWSVYLSSYGYTF. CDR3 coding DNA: TGTGCCTGGAGTGTATACCTGTCCAGCTATGGCTACACCTTC.

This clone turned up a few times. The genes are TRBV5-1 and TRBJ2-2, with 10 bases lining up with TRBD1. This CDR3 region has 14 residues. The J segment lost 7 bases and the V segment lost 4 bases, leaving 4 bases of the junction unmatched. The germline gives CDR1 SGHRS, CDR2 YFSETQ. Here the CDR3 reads CASSPGQGDGELFF. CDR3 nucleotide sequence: TGCGCCAGCAGCCCCGGACAGGGGGACGGGGAGCTGTTTTTT.

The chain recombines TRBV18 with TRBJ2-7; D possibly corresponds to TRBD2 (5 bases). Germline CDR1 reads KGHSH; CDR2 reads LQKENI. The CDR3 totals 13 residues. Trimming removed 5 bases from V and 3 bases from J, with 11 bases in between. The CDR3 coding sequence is TGTGCCAGCTCATCGGGTGCGGGCTACGAGCAGTACTTC. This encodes CASSSGAGYEQYF.

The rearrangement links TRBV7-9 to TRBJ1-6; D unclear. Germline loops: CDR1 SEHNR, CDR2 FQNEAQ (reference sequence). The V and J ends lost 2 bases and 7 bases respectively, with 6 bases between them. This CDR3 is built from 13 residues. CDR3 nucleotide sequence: TGTGCCAGCAGCTTATTTGAGAATTCACCCCTCCACTTT. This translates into CASSLFENSPLHF.

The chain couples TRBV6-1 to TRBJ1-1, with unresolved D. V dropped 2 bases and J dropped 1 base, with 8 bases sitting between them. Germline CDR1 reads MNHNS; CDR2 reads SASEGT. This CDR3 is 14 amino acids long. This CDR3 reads CASSEIGENTEAFF. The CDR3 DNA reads TGTGCCAGCAGTGAAATCGGCGAGAACACTGAAGCTTTCTTT.

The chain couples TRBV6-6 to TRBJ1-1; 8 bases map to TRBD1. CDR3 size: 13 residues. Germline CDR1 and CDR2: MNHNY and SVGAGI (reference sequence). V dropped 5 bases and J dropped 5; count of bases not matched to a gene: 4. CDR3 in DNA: TGTGCCAGCAGTAAACAGGGGGAGACTGAAGCTTTCTTT. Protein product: CASSKQGETEAFF.

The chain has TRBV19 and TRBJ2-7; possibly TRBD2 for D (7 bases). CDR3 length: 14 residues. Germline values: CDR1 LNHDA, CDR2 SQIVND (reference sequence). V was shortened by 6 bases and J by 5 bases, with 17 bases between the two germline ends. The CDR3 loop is CASRRGGGGNEQYF. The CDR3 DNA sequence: TGTGCCAGTAGAAGGGGGGGTGGGGGAAACGAGCAGTACTTC.

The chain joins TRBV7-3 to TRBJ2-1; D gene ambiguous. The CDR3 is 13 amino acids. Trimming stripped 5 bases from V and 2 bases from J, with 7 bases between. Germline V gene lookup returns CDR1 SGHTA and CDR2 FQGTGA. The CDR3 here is CASSPAAYNEQFF. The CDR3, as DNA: TGTGCCAGCAGCCCCGCCGCCTACAATGAGCAGTTCTTC.

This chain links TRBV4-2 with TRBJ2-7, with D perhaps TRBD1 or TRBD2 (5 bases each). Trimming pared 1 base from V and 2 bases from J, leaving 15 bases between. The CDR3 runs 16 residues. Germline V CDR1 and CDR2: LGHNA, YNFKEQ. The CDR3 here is CASSQVSSTGPYEQYF. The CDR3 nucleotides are TGTGCCAGCAGCCAAGTAAGTAGCACGGGACCCTACGAGCAGTACTTC.

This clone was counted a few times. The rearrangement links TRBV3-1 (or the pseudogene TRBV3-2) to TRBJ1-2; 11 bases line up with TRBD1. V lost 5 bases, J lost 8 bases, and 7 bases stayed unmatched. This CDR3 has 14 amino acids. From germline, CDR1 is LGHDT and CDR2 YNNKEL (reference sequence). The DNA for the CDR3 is TGTGCCAGCAGCGAGGACAGGGGGCCCTGGGGCTACACCTTC. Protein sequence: CASSEDRGPWGYTF.

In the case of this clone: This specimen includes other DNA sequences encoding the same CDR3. CDR3 sequence (DNA): TGTGCTAGTGGTTTGGCGCGAAGTGGGACAGGGAATGAAAAACTGTTTTTT. This codes for CASGLARSGTGNEKLFF. This chain joins TRBV12-5 and TRBJ1-4; 9 nucleotides line up with TRBD1. CDR1 is LGHNT, CDR2 FRNRAP, per germline. The CDR3 runs to 17 residues. J was trimmed by 5 bases and V by 1 base; bases with no gene match: 8.

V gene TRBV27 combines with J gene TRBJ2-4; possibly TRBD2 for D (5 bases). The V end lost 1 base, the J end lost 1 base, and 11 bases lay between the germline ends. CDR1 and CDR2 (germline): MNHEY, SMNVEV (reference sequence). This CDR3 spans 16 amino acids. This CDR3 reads CASSLFVGAAKNIQYF. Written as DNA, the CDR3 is TGTGCCAGCAGTTTATTTGTGGGAGCGGCCAAAAACATTCAGTACTTC.

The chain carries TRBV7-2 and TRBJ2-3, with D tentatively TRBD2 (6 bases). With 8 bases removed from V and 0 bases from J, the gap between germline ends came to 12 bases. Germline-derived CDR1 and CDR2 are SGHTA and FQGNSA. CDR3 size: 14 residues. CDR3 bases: TGTGCCAGCGGCATAGCGGCTAGCACAGATACGCAGTATTTT. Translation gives CASGIAASTDTQYF.

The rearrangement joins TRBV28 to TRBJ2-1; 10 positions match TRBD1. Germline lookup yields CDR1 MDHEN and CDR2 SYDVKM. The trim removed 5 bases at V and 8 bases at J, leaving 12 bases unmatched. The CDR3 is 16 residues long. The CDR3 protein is CASSTRTGGNDYEQFF. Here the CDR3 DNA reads TGTGCCAGCAGTACGAGGACAGGGGGAAATGACTATGAGCAGTTCTTC.

CDR3 sequence reads: CASSQAGRGLALFF. The CDR3 DNA follows: TGCGCCAGCAGCCAGGCGGGCAGGGGGCTTGCACTGTTTTTT. This sequence joins TRBV4-1 and TRBJ1-4, with 8 bases that match TRBD1. This CDR3 region has 14 residues. V shed 3 bases, J shed 13 bases, and the junction held 10 bases outside the gene matches. In germline, CDR1 is MGHRA, CDR2 YSYEKL.

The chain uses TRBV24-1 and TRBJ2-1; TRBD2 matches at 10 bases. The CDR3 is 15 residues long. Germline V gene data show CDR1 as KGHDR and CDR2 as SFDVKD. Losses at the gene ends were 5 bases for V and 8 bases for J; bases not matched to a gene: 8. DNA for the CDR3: TGTGCCACCAGTGTTGGCTCAGCGGGAGGGCATGAGCAGTTCTTC. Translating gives CATSVGSAGGHEQFF.

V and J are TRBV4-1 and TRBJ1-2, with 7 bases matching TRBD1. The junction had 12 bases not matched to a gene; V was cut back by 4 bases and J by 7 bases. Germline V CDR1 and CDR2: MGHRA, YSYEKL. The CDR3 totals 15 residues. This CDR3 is CASSRVLTGAGGYTF. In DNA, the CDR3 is TGCGCCAGCAGCCGGGTACTCACAGGGGCGGGTGGCTACACCTTC.

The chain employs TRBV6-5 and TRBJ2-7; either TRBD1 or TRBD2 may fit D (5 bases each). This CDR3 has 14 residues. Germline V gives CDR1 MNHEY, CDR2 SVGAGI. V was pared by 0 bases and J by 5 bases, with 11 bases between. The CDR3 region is CASSYSRGTHEQYF. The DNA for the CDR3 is TGTGCCAGCAGTTACTCGAGGGGTACGCACGAGCAGTACTTC.

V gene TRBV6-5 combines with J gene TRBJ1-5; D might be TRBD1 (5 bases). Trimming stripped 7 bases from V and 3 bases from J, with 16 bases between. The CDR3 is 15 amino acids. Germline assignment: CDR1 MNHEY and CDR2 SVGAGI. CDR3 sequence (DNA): TGTGCCAGCACCGAACCCGACAGTGTCAATCAGCCCCAGCATTTT. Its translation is CASTEPDSVNQPQHF.

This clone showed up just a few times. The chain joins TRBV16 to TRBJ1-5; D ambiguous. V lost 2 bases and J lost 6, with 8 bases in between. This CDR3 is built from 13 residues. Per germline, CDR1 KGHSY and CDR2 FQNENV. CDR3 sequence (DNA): TGTGCCAGCAGCCAAACTGTTTTTCAGCCCCAGCATTTT. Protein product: CASSQTVFQPQHF.